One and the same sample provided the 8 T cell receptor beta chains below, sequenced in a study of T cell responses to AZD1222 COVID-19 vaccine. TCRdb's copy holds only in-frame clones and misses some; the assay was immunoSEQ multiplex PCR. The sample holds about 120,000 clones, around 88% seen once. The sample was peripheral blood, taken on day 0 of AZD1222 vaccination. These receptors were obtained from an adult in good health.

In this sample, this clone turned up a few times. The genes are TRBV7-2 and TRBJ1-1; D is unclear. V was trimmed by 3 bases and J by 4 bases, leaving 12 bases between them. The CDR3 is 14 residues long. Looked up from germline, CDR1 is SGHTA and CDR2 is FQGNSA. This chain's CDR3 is CASSFLGEGTEAFF. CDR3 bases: TGTGCCAGCAGCTTTCTGGGTGAGGGCACTGAAGCTTTCTTT. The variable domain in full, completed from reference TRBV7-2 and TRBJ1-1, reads GAGVSQSPSNKVTEKGKDVELRCDPISGHTALYWYRQSLGQGLEFLIYFQGNSAPDKSGLPSDRFSAERTGGSVSTLTIQRTQQEDSAVYLCASSFLGEGTEAFFGQGTRLTVV.

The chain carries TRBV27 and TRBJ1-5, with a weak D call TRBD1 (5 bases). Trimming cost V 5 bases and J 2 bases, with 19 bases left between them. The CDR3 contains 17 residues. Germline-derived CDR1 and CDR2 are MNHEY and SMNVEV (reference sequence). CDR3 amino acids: CASSPWVVGVGNQPQHF. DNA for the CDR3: TGTGCCAGCAGTCCATGGGTGGTAGGGGTTGGCAATCAGCCCCAGCATTTT.

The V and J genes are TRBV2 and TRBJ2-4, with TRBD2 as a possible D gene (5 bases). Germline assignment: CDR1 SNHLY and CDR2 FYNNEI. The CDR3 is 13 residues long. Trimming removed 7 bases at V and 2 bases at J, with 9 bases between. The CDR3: CASNHGTKNIQYF. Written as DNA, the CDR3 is TGTGCCAGCAATCACGGGACCAAAAACATTCAGTACTTC.

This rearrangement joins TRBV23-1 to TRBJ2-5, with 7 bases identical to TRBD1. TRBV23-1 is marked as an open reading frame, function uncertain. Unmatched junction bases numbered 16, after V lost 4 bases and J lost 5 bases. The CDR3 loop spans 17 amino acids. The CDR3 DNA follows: TGCGCCAGCAGTCCCCACCCAGGGGGTGTTTTGGGGGAGACCCAGTACTTC. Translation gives CASSPHPGGVLGETQYF.

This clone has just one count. The DNA for the CDR3 is TGTGCCAGTAGTATAGGGGCAGGACTCAATCAGCCCCAGCATTTT. This encodes CASSIGAGLNQPQHF. V is TRBV19 and J is TRBJ1-5; D is uncertain. This CDR3 has 15 amino acids. Germline CDR1 LNHDA, CDR2 SQIVND (reference sequence). With 1 base removed from V and 3 bases from J, the gap between germline ends came to 10 bases.

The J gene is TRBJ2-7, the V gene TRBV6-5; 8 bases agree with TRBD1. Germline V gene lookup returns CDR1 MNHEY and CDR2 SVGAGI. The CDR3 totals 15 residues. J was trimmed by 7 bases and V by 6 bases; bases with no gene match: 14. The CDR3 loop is CASRLTQGASGEQYF. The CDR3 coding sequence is TGTGCCAGCAGGTTAACTCAGGGGGCGAGCGGGGAGCAGTACTTC.

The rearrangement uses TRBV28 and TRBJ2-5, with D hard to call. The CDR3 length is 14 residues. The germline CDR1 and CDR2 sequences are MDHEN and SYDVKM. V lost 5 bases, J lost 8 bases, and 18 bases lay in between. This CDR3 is CASSPTVLTGTQYF. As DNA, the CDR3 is TGTGCCAGCAGTCCCACGGTCCTTACGGGTACCCAGTACTTC.

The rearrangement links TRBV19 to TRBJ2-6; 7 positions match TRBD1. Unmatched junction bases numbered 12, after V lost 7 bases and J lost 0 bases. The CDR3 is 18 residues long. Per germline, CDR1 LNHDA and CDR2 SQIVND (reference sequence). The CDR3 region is CASTPIGRGNSGANVLTF. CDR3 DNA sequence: TGTGCCAGTACCCCAATCGGCAGGGGGAACTCTGGGGCCAACGTCCTGACTTTC. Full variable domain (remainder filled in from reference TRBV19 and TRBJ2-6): DGGITQSPKYLFRKEGQNVTLSCEQNLNHDAMYWYRQDPGQGLRLIYYSQIVNDFQKGDIAEGYSVSREKKESFPLTVTSAQKNPTAFYLCASTPIGRGNSGANVLTFGAGSRLTVL.